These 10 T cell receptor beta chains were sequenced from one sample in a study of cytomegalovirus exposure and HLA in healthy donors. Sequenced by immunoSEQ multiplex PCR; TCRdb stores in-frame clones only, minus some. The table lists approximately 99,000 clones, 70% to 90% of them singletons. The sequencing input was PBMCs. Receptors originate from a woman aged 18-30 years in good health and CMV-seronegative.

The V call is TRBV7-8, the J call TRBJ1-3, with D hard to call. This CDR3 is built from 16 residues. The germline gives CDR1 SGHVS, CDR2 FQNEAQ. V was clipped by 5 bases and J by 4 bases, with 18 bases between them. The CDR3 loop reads CASSPVGGRLGNTIYF. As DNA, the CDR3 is TGTGCCAGCAGCCCTGTCGGAGGCCGGCTCGGAAACACCATATATTTT.

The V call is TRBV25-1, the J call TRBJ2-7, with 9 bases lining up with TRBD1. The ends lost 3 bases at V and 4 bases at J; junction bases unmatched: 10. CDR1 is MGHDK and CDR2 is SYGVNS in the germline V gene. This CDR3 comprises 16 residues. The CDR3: CASSEFGDREKYEQYF. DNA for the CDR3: TGTGCCAGCAGTGAGTTTGGGGACAGGGAGAAATACGAGCAGTACTTC.

For the CDR3, the DNA is TGTGCCAGCAGCCCCTCCCTCAGGGCCACCTATGGCTACACCTTC. It is translated as CASSPSLRATYGYTF. The chain uses TRBV27 and TRBJ1-2; possible D gene TRBD1, 5 bases. The CDR3 contains 15 residues. Trimming stripped 6 bases from V and 4 bases from J, with 18 bases between. The germline gives CDR1 MNHEY, CDR2 SMNVEV (reference sequence).

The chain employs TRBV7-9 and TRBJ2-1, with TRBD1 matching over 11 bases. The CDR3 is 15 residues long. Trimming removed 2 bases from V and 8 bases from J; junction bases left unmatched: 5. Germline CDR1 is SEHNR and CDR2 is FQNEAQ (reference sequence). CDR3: CASSLRGTGGDEQFF. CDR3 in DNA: TGTGCCAGCAGCTTACGAGGGACAGGGGGGGATGAGCAGTTCTTC.

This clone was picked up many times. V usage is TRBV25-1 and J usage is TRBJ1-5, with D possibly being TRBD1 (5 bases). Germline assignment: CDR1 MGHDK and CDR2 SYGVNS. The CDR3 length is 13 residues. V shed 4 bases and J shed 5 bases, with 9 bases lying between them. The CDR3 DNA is TGTGCCAGCAGTGGGGGGGTTCATCAGCCCCAGCATTTT. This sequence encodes CASSGGVHQPQHF.

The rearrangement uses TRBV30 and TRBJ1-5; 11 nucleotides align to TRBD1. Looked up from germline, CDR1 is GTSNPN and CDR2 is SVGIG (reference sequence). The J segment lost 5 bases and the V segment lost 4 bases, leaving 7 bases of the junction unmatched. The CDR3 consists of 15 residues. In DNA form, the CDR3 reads TGTGCCTGGACCCCCAAGGACAGGGGGCATCAGCCCCAGCATTTT. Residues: CAWTPKDRGHQPQHF.

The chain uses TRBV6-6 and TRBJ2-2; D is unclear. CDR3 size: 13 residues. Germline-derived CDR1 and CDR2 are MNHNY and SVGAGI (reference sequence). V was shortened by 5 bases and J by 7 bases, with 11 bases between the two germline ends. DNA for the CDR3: TGTGCCAGCAGTGATGACACACTCGGGGAGCTGTTTTTT. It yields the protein CASSDDTLGELFF.

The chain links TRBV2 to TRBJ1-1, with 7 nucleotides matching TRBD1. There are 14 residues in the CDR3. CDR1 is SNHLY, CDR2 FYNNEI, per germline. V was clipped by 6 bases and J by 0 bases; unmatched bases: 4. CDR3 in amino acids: CASRGQEMNTEAFF. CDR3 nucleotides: TGTGCCAGCAGAGGACAGGAGATGAACACTGAAGCTTTCTTT.

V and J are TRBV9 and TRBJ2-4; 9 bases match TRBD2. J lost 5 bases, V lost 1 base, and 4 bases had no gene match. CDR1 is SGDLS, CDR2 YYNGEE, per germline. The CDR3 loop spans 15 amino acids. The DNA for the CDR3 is TGTGCCAGCAGCGTATGGGGGACTAGCCAAAACATTCAGTACTTC. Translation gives CASSVWGTSQNIQYF.

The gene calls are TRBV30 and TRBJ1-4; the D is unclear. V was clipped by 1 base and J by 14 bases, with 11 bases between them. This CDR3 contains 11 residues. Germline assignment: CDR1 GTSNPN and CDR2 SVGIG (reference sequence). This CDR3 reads CAWSERGGLFF. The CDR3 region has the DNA TGTGCCTGGAGTGAGCGAGGAGGGCTGTTTTTT.